This T cell receptor beta chain comes out of a study of molecular identifiers for immune sequencing clone quantification. In the study overall: Replicate RNA came from about 19,000 or 110,000 naive CD8 cells and was split five ways, and four parts were sequenced.

RNA fractions of 10%, 30% or 50% and about 17,000 to 1,000,000 sorted cells were the source of naive CD8 libraries. This CDR3 spans 13 amino acids. Trimming shortened V by 1 base and J by 4 bases, and 10 bases separated the two germline ends. Germline assignment: CDR1 GTSNPN and CDR2 SVGIG (reference sequence). Methods described previously were used for bulk TCR libraries, and listed TCR primers were applied. TCRdb used MiXCR to reprocess the PCR reads, holding one entry per CDR3 protein. The top ten clones hold around 0.9% of a sample with hundreds of thousands of distinct CDR3 sequences, about 20% of them seen once. Study results and limitations: For effector cells, clones above 20 RNA copies held over 97% of molecules; for naive cells, under 1%.

The table lists this clonotype with a few counts. Its specificity is unknown. Sequencing was carried out using naive CD8+ T cells from blood, with Jurkat cell RNA spiked in. This sample's subset: FACS-sorted CD8+CD4-CCR7+CD45RA+ naive T cells. The receptor was isolated from a human donor in good health. Some libraries in this study had Jurkat cell RNA spiked in. V is TRBV30 and J is TRBJ2-5, with D maybe TRBD1 (5 bases). The CDR3 bases are TGTGCCTGGAGTGAGGGGATAGGAGAGACCCAGTACTTC. This gives the protein CAWSEGIGETQYF.